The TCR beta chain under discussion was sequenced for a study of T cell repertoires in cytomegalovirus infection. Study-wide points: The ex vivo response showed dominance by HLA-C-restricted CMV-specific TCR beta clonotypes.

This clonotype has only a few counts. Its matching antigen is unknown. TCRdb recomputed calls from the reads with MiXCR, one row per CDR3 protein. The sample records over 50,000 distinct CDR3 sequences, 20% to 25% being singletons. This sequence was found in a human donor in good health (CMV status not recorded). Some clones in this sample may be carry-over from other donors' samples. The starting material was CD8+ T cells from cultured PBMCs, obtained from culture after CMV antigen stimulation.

CDR3 in amino acids: CASSLPGLGPAYEQYF. The CDR3 DNA is TGTGCCAGCAGCCTACCCGGGTTGGGTCCTGCCTACGAGCAGTACTTC. The chain joins TRBV7-9 to TRBJ2-7, with unresolved D. Germline CDR1 and CDR2: SEHNR and FQNEAQ (reference sequence). The length of the CDR3 is 16 residues. V lost 5 bases, J lost 2 bases, and 19 bases lay in between.